The entry below describes one TCR beta chain. Its specificity is not known. This record comes from a study of shared clonotypes between healthy human individuals. Broader study findings: Specimens sampled were limited to blood, with tissue repertoires likely differing. Some clonotypes were shared by all four sorted-subset donors, while others were not shared. The non-shared ones had lower generation probabilities than the shared ones.

In the original processing: ImmunoSEQ supplied junction-only sequences lacking quality scores, so filtering was different. Repertoires were generated with immunoSEQ multiplex PCR, while TCRdb's copy carries only in-frame clones and drops some. The DNA gave D and trimming, while V, J and clone size come from that table. The sample lists 2.3 million or so clones, 85% to 95% occurring once. The CDR3 covers 14 residues. V was shortened by 4 bases and J by 1 base, with 11 bases between the two germline ends. Germline values: CDR1 SGHDT, CDR2 YYEEEE. The gene calls are TRBV5-6 and TRBJ1-2, with D perhaps TRBD1 (5 bases). The receptor was isolated from a man between 18 and 29 years old in good health. Some clones in this sample may be carry-over from other donors' samples. The sample was naive CD4+ T cells from PBMCs. This sample's subset: CD45RA+ positively selected. The CDR3 DNA follows: TGTGCCAGCAGCCCGGGACGGGGTAACTATGGCTACACCTTC. Protein: CASSPGRGNYGYTF.